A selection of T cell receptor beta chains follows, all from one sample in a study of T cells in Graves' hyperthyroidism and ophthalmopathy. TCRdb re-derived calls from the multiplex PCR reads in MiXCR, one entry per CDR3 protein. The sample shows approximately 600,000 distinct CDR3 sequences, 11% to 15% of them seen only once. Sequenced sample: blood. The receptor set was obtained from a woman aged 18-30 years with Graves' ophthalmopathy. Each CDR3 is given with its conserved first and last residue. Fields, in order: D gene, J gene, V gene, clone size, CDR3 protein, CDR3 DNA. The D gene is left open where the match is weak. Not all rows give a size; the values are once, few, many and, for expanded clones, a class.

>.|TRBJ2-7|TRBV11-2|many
CASSSRTALTEQYF
TGTGCCAGCAGCTCCCGGACAGCCTTAACCGAGCAGTACTTC
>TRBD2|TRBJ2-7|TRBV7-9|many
CASSTWTRGTYEQYF
TGTGCCAGCAGCACCTGGACTAGAGGGACCTACGAGCAGTACTTC
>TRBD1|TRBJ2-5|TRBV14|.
CASSQDRGQGVETQYF
TGTGCCAGCAGCCAAGATCGGGGACAGGGGGTAGAGACCCAGTACTTC
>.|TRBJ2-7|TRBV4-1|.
CASSQGPGMSYEQYF
TGCGCCAGCAGCCAAGGGCCCGGCATGTCCTACGAGCAGTACTTC
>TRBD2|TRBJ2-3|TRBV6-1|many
CASRGGAGDTDTQYF
TGTGCCAGCAGAGGCGGGGCGGGAGACACAGATACGCAGTATTTT
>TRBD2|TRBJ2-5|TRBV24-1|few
CATSDSIGRALSETQYF
TGTGCCACCAGTGATTCTATCGGGAGGGCCCTTTCGGAGACCCAGTACTTC
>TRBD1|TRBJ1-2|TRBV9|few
CASSRTGGTGVERYGYTF
TGTGCCAGCAGTAGGACAGGAGGTACAGGGGTAGAACGGTATGGCTACACCTTC
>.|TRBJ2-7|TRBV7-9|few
CASSFRPDREQYF
TGTGCCAGCAGCTTCCGGCCCGATCGGGAGCAGTACTTC
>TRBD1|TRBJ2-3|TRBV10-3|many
CAISPTGVADTQYF
TGTGCCATCAGCCCGACAGGGGTGGCAGATACGCAGTATTTT
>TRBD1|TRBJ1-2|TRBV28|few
CASSLGVTGSGGYTF
TGTGCCAGCAGTTTGGGGGTGACAGGGTCGGGTGGCTACACCTTC
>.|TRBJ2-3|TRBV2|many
CASPPRGKLELADTQYF
TGTGCCAGCCCCCCTCGCGGGAAACTGGAACTGGCAGATACGCAGTATTTT
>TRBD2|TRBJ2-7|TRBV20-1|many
CSAREVGQGLAGDEQYF
TGCAGTGCTAGAGAGGTAGGGCAGGGACTAGCGGGAGACGAGCAGTACTTC
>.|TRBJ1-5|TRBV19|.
CAGGQGNRPQHF
TGTGCCGGGGGGCAGGGGAATCGGCCCCAGCATTTT
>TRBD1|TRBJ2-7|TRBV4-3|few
CASSQGQGIPEQYF
TGCGCCAGCAGCCAGGGACAGGGTATACCCGAGCAGTACTTC
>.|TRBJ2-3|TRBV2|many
CASSEGQPGADTQYF
TGTGCCAGCAGTGAAGGACAACCGGGCGCAGATACGCAGTATTTT
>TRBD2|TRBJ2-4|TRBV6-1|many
CASSEAPAGVRNIQYF
TGTGCCAGCAGTGAAGCGCCAGCGGGAGTAAGGAACATTCAGTACTTC
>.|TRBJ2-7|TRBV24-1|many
CATRSSWPARQSSYEQYF
TGTGCCACACGGTCCAGTTGGCCGGCACGGCAAAGCTCCTACGAGCAGTACTTC
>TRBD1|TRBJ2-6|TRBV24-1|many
CATEGQGISGANVLTF
TGTGCCACGGAAGGACAGGGGATCTCTGGGGCCAACGTCCTGACTTTC
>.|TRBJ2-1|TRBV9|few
CASSRLGNEQFF
TGTGCCAGCAGCCGCCTTGGGAATGAGCAGTTCTTC
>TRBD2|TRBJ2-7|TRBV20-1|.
CSARARPTSGRASYEQYF
TGCAGTGCTAGAGCTCGTCCTACTAGCGGGAGGGCCTCCTACGAGCAGTACTTC
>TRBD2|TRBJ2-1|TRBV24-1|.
CATSGLSGHGSYNEQFF
TGTGCCACCAGTGGACTTAGCGGGCACGGGTCCTACAATGAGCAGTTCTTC
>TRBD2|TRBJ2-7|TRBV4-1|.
CASSQQAGPYEQYF
TGCGCCAGCAGCCAACAAGCGGGACCTTACGAGCAGTACTTC
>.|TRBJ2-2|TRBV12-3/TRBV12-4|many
CASSLAKRVPISNTGELFF
TGTGCCAGCAGTTTAGCGAAACGGGTTCCCATCTCGAACACCGGGGAGCTGTTTTTT
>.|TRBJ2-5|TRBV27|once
CASSLKGGMGETQYF
TGTGCCAGCAGTCTTAAAGGGGGGATGGGAGAGACCCAGTACTTC
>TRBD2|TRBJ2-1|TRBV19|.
CASTRPPGRGRNEQFF
TGTGCCAGTACTCGCCCTCCCGGGAGGGGAAGAAATGAGCAGTTCTTC
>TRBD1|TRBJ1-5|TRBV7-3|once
CASSSGTGVNQPQHF
TGTGCCAGCAGCTCCGGGACAGGGGTTAATCAGCCCCAGCATTTT
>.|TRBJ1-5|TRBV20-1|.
CSASRRDQPQHF
TGCAGTGCTAGTAGGAGGGATCAGCCCCAGCATTTT
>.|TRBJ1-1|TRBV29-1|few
CSVEDRVTAEAFF
TGCAGCGTTGAAGACAGGGTGACCGCTGAAGCTTTCTTT
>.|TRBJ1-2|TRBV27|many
CASSLMGGSNYGYTF
TGTGCCAGCAGTTTAATGGGGGGGTCTAACTATGGCTACACCTTC
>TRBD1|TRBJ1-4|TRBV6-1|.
CASSEWTGPEKLFF
TGTGCCAGCAGTGAATGGACAGGTCCCGAAAAACTGTTTTTT
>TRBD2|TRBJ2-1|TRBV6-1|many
CASSEALLRLAGGWEQFF
TGTGCCAGCAGTGAAGCGCTGTTGAGACTAGCGGGAGGATGGGAGCAGTTCTTC
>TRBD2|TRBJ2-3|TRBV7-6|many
CATTPGAPWGRASDTQYF
TGTGCCACCACCCCGGGAGCCCCTTGGGGGAGGGCTTCAGATACGCAGTATTTT
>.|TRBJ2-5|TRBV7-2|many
CASSSGFYRETQYF
TGTGCCAGCAGCTCCGGATTTTATCGGGAGACCCAGTACTTC
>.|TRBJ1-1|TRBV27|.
CTSSLSMNTEAFF
TGTACCAGCAGTTTAAGCATGAACACTGAAGCTTTCTTT
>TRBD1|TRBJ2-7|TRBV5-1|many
CASSPRQGRIYEQYF
TGCGCCAGCAGCCCCCGACAGGGAAGAATCTACGAGCAGTACTTC
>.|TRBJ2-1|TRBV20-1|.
CSARDVLGHFRDEQFF
TGCAGTGCTAGAGATGTTTTAGGACACTTCAGGGATGAGCAGTTCTTC
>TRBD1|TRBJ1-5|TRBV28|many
CASSSRQGASNQPQHF
TGTGCCAGCAGTTCCCGACAGGGGGCGAGCAATCAGCCCCAGCATTTT
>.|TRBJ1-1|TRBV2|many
CASTGGGAGTEAFF
TGTGCCAGCACCGGGGGGGGAGCGGGAACTGAAGCTTTCTTT
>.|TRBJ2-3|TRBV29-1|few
CSVESRGLVDTQYF
TGCAGCGTTGAAAGTAGGGGCCTGGTAGATACGCAGTATTTT
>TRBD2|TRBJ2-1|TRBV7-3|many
CASSSTQVASGRGEQFF
TGTGCCAGCAGCTCCACACAGGTGGCTAGCGGGAGAGGTGAGCAGTTCTTC
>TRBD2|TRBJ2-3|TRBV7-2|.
CASGLAGGPSTDTQYF
TGTGCCAGCGGGCTAGCGGGAGGGCCCAGCACAGATACGCAGTATTTT
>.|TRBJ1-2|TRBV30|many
CAWTEDSIYGYTF
TGTGCCTGGACCGAGGACAGTATCTATGGCTACACCTTC
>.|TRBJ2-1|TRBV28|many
CASSLFVGDDGEQFF
TGTGCCAGCAGTTTATTTGTCGGGGACGATGGTGAGCAGTTCTTC
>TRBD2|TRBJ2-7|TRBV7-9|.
CASSPSLAGALYEQYF
TGTGCCAGCAGCCCGTCACTAGCGGGAGCGCTCTACGAGCAGTACTTC
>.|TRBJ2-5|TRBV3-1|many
CASSQDRETQYF
TGTGCCAGCAGCCAAGATCGAGAGACCCAGTACTTC
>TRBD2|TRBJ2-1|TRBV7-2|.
CASSLSAREGYNEQFF
TGTGCCAGCAGCTTGTCCGCACGGGAGGGTTACAATGAGCAGTTCTTC
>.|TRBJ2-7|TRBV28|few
CAIQGPKFYEQYF
TGTGCCATACAGGGACCCAAATTTTACGAGCAGTACTTC
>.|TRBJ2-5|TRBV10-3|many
CAISESVSGRLQETQYF
TGTGCCATCAGTGAGTCTGTTAGCGGAAGGCTCCAAGAGACCCAGTACTTC
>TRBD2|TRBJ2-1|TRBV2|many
CASRRGWGGLVQTNNEQFF
TGTGCCAGCAGGCGTGGATGGGGCGGACTAGTCCAGACGAACAATGAGCAGTTCTTC
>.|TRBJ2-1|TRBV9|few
CASSARQGGNEQFF
TGTGCCAGCAGCGCCCGACAGGGAGGCAATGAGCAGTTCTTC
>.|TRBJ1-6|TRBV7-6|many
CASSSDLDSPLHF
TGTGCCAGCAGCTCAGACTTGGATTCACCCCTCCACTTT
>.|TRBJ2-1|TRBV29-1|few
CSVDHEQFF
TGCAGCGTTGACCATGAGCAGTTCTTC
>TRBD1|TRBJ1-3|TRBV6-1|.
CASSFTGGSGNTIYF
TGTGCCAGCAGCTTTACAGGGGGCTCTGGAAACACCATATATTTT
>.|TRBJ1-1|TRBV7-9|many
CASATYTEAFF
TGTGCCAGCGCCACCTACACTGAAGCTTTCTTT
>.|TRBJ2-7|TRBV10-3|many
CAISEGEVYGEQYF
TGTGCCATCAGTGAGGGTGAAGTCTATGGCGAGCAGTACTTC
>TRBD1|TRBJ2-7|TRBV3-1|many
CASSQDRGQGTYEQYF
TGTGCCAGCAGCCAAGATAGGGGACAGGGGACGTACGAGCAGTACTTC
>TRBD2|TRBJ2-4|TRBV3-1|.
CASSQAASGSRYIQYF
TGTGCCAGCAGCCAAGCGGCTAGCGGGAGTAGATACATTCAGTACTTC
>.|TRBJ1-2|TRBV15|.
CATSRDSANGYTF
TGTGCCACCAGCAGAGATTCCGCGAATGGCTACACCTTC
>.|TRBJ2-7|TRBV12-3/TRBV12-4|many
CASSFQRQIDF
TGTGCCAGCAGTTTCCAGCGCCAAATAGACTTC
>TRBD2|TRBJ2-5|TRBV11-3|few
CASSSTRPRGGNKQETQYF
TGTGCCAGCAGCTCCACAAGACCCCGGGGGGGAAACAAACAAGAGACCCAGTACTTC